This TCR beta chain emerged from a study of vaccination and CD4 T cells after COVID-19. Sequence data for DNA of cultured CD4+ T cells were generated by the Oncomine TCR Beta short-read assay. TCRdb analysed the PCR reads with MiXCR anew, one entry per CDR3 protein. The table lists around 4,500 distinct CDR3 sequences, approximately 64% of them singletons. Turning to this clonotype: The antigen is not known.

The treatment: approximately 9-day PBMC culture with coronavirus spike peptide pools or control peptides (ViraFEST assay). Researchers collected the unexposed donor's CD4+ T cells before the COVID-19 pandemic (2011-2018). CDR3 size: 15 residues. CDR1 is SEHNR and CDR2 is FQNEAQ in the germline V gene (reference sequence). The genes are TRBV7-9 and TRBJ2-1; a weak D match, TRBD2 (6 bases). The J call may be faulty, since TRBJ2-7 better matches the DNA end. The receptor comes from a human donor in good health. The sequencing sample was made of CD4+ T cells from blood, cultured in vitro. CDR3 residues: CASSLEGLGDYEQYF. The CDR3 DNA reads TGTGCCAGCAGCTTAGAGGGACTGGGCGACTACGAGCAGTACTTC.